A selection of T cell receptor beta chains follows, all from one sample in a study of T-cell memory formation after mild COVID-19. TCRdb re-analysed the 5' RACE reads in MiXCR, keeping a single row per CDR3 protein. This sample carries 350,000 or so distinct CDR3 sequences, about 20% of them seen once, and the ten largest clones take roughly a fifth. The specimen sequenced was PBMCs or a T cell subset sorted from them (not recorded which). All receptors derive from a man between 18 and 35 years old who had mild COVID-19 (a few samples of this study predate the infection). Cell type and time point are not known. The CDR3 runs from the conserved cysteine through the conserved F or W. A D gene is named only where the DNA matches it firmly. Rows may omit the clone size; those that give it use once, few, many or a size class.

14	.	TRBV5-5	many	TRBJ1-5	CASSLEQGSQPQHF	TGTGCCAGCAGCTTGGAACAGGGATCCCAGCCCCAGCATTTT
16	.	TRBV7-2	many	TRBJ2-1	CASSSNMWGGYNEQFF	TGTGCCAGCAGCTCGAATATGTGGGGAGGATACAATGAGCAGTTCTTC
14	.	TRBV5-1	few	TRBJ2-3	CASSPTVGTDTQYF	TGCGCCAGCAGCCCAACAGTCGGCACAGATACGCAGTATTTT
11	.	TRBV5-1	.	TRBJ1-1	CASSLHTEAFF	TGCGCCAGCAGCCTGCACACTGAAGCTTTCTTT
16	.	TRBV12-3/TRBV12-4	few	TRBJ2-4	CASSRTGLSAKNIQYF	TGTGCCAGCAGTAGAACAGGGCTTTCTGCCAAAAACATTCAGTACTTC
17	.	TRBV7-8	.	TRBJ2-1	CASSLARGSPSYNEQFF	TGCGCCAGCAGCTTAGCTAGAGGCTCCCCCTCCTACAATGAGCAGTTCTTC
15	.	TRBV4-2	few	TRBJ2-3	CASSREQRDTDTQYF	TGTGCCAGCAGCCGCGAACAGAGGGACACAGATACGCAGTATTTT
15	TRBD1	TRBV7-2	few	TRBJ2-1	CASSLARTGGGEQFF	TGTGCCAGCAGCTTAGCCAGGACAGGGGGCGGTGAGCAGTTCTTC
13	.	TRBV15	few	TRBJ2-3	CATSRRPTDTQYF	TGTGCCACCAGCAGACGGCCCACAGATACGCAGTATTTT
13	.	TRBV6-2/TRBV6-3	many	TRBJ2-1	CASSYGGHNEQFF	TGTGCCAGCTCCTACGGGGGGCACAATGAGCAGTTCTTC
15	TRBD1	TRBV10-1	.	TRBJ2-2	CASSAGTANTGELFF	TGCGCCAGCAGTGCCGGGACAGCCAACACCGGGGAGCTGTTTTTT
15	TRBD2	TRBV7-3	.	TRBJ2-3	CASSFRGVVADTQYF	TGTGCCAGCAGCTTTCGGGGGGTGGTTGCAGATACGCAGTATTTT
15	TRBD1	TRBV24-1	.	TRBJ2-1	CATSGDRGPYNEQFF	TGTGCCACCAGTGGGGACAGGGGGCCCTACAATGAGCAGTTCTTC
13	.	TRBV3-1	few	TRBJ2-3	CASSQQGLDTQYF	TGTGCCAGCAGCCAACAAGGACTAGATACGCAGTATTTT
17	TRBD2	TRBV4-1	.	TRBJ2-4	CASSRHLLAGGPNIQYF	TGCGCCAGCAGCCGTCACCTCTTAGCGGGGGGTCCAAACATTCAGTACTTC
11	.	TRBV10-1	few	TRBJ2-3	CASSAGGTQYF	TGCGCCAGCAGTGCCGGGGGTACGCAGTATTTT
14	.	TRBV29-1	many	TRBJ1-6	CSVGEGRGNSPLHF	TGCAGCGTTGGAGAAGGTCGGGGTAATTCACCCCTCCACTTT
11	.	TRBV20-1	.	TRBJ1-1	CSASGRGVAFF	TGCAGTGCTTCTGGCCGAGGGGTAGCTTTCTTT
14	.	TRBV20-1	.	TRBJ2-3	CSAIAELATDTQYF	TGCAGTGCCATAGCGGAACTAGCAACAGATACGCAGTATTTT
13	TRBD1	TRBV27	.	TRBJ2-7	CASSLKTGNMQYF	TGTGCCAGCAGTCTGAAGACAGGGAACATGCAGTACTTC
15	TRBD1	TRBV20-1	few	TRBJ2-5	CSAAHATGGAETQYF	TGCAGTGCTGCCCACGCGACAGGGGGGGCAGAGACCCAGTACTTC
13	.	TRBV3-1	.	TRBJ1-2	CASSQLGAGGYTF	TGTGCCAGCAGCCAACTGGGCGCGGGGGGCTACACCTTC
16	TRBD1	TRBV11-2	many	TRBJ2-2	CASSKTGQGSTGELFF	TGTGCCAGCAGCAAAACTGGACAGGGGAGCACCGGGGAGCTGTTTTTT
14	.	TRBV4-1	many	TRBJ1-5	CASSLWGGGQPQHF	TGCGCCAGCAGCCTCTGGGGAGGAGGTCAGCCCCAGCATTTT
13	TRBD2	TRBV19	.	TRBJ2-5	CASSGSGGETQYF	TGTGCCAGTAGTGGTAGCGGGGGAGAGACCCAGTACTTC
13	.	TRBV5-6	few	TRBJ2-7	CASSSQSGYEQYF	TGTGCCAGCAGCTCCCAGTCAGGCTACGAGCAGTACTTC